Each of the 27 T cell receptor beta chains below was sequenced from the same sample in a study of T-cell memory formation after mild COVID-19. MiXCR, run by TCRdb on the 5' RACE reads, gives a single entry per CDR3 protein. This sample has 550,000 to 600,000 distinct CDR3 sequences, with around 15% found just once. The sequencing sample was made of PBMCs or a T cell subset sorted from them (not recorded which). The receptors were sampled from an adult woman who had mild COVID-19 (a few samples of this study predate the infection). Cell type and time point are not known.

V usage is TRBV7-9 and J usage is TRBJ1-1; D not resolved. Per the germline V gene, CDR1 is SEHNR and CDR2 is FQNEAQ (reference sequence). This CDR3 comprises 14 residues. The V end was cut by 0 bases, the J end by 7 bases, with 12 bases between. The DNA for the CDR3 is TGTGCCAGCAGCTTAGCAGAGGGCGGCCGTGAAGCTTTCTTT. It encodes CASSLAEGGREAFF.

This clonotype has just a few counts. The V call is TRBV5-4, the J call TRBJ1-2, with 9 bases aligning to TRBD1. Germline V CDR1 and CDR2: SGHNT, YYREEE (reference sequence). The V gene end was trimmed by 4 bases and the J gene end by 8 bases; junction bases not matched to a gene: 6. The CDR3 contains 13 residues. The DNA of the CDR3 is TGTGCCAGCAGCCGCGACAGGGGGGCCGGCTACACCTTC. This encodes CASSRDRGAGYTF.

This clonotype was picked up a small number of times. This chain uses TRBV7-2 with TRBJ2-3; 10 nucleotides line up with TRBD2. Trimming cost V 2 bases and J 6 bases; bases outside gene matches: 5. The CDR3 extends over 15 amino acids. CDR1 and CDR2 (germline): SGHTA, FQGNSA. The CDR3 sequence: CASSLSSGGLDTQYF. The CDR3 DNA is TGTGCCAGCAGCTTAAGTAGCGGGGGGTTGGATACGCAGTATTTT. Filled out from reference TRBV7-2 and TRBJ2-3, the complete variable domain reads GAGVSQSPSNKVTEKGKDVELRCDPISGHTALYWYRQSLGQGLEFLIYFQGNSAPDKSGLPSDRFSAERTGGSVSTLTIQRTQQEDSAVYLCASSLSSGGLDTQYFGPGTRLTVL.

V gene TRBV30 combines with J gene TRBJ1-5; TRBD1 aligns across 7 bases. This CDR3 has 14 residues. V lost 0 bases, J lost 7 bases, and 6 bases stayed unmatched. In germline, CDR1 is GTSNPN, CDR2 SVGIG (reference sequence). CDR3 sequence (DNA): TGTGCCTGGAGTGTACAGGGGTACGGACAGCCCCAGCATTTT. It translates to CAWSVQGYGQPQHF.

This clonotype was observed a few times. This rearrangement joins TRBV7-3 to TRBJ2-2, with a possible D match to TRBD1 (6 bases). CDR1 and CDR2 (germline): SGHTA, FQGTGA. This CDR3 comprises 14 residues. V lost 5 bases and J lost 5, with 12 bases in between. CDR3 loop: CASSPRTATGELFF. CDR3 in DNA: TGTGCCAGCAGCCCAAGGACAGCAACCGGGGAGCTGTTTTTT.

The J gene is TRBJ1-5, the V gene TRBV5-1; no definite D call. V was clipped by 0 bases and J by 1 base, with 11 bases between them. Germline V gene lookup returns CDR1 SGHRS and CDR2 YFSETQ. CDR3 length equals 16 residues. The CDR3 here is CASSLDLRASNQPQHF. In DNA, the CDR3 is TGCGCCAGCAGCTTGGACCTCCGGGCGAGCAATCAGCCCCAGCATTTT.

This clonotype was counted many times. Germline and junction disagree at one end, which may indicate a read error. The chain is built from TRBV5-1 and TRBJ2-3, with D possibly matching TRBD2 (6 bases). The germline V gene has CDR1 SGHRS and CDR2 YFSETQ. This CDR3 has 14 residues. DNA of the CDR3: TGTGCCAGCAGCTTAGTAGCGGGCACAGATACGCAGTATTTT. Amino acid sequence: CASSLVAGTDTQYF.

Written as DNA, the CDR3 is TGTGCCAGCAGTTGGGCAGCGGGAGTTAGCACAGATACGCAGTATTTT. This encodes CASSWAAGVSTDTQYF. V and J are TRBV7-2 and TRBJ2-3, with TRBD2 matching over 8 bases. Germline assignment: CDR1 SGHTA and CDR2 FQGNSA. The CDR3 length is 16 residues. Trimming at V came to 6 bases and at J to 0 bases, leaving 8 bases not matched to a gene.

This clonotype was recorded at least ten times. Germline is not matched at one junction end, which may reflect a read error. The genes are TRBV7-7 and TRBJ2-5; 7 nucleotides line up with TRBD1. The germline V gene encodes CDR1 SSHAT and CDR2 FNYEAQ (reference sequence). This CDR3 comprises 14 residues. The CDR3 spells CASSPTGIQETQYF. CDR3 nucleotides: TGTGCTAGCAGCCCGACAGGGATCCAAGAGACCCAGTACTTC.

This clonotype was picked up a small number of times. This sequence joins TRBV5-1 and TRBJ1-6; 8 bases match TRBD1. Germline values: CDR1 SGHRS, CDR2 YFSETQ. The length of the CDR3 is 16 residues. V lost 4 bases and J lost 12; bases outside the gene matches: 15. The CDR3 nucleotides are TGCGCCAGCAGCGAAGACGGGACAGGTCGTAAGGGACCCCTCCACTTT. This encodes CASSEDGTGRKGPLHF.

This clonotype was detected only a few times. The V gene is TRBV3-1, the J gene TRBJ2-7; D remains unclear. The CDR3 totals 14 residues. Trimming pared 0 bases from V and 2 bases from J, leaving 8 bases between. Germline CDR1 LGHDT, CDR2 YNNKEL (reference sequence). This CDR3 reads CASSQDRTAYEQYF. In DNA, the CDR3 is TGTGCCAGCAGCCAAGATCGGACCGCCTACGAGCAGTACTTC.

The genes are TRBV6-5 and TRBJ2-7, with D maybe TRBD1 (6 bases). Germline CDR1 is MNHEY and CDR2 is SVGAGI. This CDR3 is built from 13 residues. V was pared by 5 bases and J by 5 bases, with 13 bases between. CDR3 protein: CASSRAQGDEQYF. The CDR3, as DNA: TGTGCCAGCAGTCGGGCACAGGGCGACGAGCAGTACTTC.

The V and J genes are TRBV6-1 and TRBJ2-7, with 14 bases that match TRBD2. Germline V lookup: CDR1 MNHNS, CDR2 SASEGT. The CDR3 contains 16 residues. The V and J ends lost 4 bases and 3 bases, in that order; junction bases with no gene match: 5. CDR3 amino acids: CASSVSTSGGVYEQYF. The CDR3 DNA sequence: TGTGCCAGCAGTGTCTCGACTAGCGGGGGGGTCTACGAGCAGTACTTC.

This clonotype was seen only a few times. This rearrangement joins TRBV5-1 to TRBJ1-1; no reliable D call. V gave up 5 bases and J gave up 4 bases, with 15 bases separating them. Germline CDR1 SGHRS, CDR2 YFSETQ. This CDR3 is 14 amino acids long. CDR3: CASRFPTEGTEAFF. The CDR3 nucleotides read TGCGCCAGCAGATTTCCTACGGAGGGCACTGAAGCTTTCTTT.

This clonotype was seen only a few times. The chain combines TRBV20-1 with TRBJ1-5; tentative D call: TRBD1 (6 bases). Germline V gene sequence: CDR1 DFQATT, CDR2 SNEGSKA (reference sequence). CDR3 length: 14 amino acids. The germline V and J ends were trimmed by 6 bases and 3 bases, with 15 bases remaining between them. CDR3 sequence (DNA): TGCAGTGCAGGAGGGACACGATCCAATCAGCCCCAGCATTTT. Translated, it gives CSAGGTRSNQPQHF.

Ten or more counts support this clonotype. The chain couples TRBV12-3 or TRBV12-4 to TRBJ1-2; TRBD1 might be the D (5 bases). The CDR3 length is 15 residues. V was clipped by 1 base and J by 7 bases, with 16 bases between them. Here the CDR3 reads CASSLGEGQLGGYTF. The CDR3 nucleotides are TGTGCCAGCAGTTTAGGCGAGGGGCAACTTGGTGGCTACACCTTC.

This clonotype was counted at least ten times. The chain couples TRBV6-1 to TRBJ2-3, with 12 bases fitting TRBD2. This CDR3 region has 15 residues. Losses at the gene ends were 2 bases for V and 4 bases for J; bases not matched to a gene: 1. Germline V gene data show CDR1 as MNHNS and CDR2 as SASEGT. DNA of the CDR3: TGTGCCAGCAGTGAACTAGCGGGGGGGCCAGATACGCAGTATTTT. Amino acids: CASSELAGGPDTQYF.

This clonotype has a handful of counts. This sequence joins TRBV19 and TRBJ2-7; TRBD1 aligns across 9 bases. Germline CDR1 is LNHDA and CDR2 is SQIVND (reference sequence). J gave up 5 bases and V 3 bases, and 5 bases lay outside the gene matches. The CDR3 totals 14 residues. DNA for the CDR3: TGTGCCAGTAGTATTATGGGACAGGGTAACGAGCAGTACTTC. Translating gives CASSIMGQGNEQYF.

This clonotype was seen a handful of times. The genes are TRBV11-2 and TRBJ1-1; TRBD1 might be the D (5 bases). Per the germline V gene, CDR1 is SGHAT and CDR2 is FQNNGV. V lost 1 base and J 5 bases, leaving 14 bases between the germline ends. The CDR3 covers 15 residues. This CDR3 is CASSLVRGVGTEAFF. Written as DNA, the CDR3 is TGTGCCAGCAGCTTAGTCCGGGGGGTGGGGACTGAAGCTTTCTTT.

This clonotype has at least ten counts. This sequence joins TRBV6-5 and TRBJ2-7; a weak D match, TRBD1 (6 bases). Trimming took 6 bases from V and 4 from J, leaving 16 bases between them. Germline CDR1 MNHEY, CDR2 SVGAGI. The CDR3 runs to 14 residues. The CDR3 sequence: CASSPSGHLYEQYF. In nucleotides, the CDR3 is TGTGCCAGCAGCCCCTCGGGACACCTTTACGAGCAGTACTTC.

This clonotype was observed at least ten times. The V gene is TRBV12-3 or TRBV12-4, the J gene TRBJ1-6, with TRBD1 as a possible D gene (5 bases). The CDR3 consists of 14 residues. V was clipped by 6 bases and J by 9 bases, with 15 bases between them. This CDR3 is CASSFGQGGSPLHF. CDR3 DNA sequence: TGTGCCAGCAGCTTCGGGCAGGGCGGTTCACCCCTCCACTTT.

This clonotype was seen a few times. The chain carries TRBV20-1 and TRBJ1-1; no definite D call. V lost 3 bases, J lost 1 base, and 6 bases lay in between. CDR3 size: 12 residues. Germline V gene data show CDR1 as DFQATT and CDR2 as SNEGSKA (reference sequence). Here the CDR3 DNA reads TGCAGTGCTAGCCCCAGGAACACTGAAGCTTTCTTT. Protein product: CSASPRNTEAFF.

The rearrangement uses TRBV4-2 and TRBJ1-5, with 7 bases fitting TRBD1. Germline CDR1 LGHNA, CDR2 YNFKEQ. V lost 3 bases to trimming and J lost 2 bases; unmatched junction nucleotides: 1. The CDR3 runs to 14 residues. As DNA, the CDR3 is TGTGCCAGCAGCCATACAGGGGGCAATCAGCCCCAGCATTTT. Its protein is CASSHTGGNQPQHF.

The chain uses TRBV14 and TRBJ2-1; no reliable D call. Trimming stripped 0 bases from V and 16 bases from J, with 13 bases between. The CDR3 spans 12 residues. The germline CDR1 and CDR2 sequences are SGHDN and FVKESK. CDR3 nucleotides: TGTGCCAGCAGCCAAGATAGTACTACCATCTTCTTC. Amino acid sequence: CASSQDSTTIFF.

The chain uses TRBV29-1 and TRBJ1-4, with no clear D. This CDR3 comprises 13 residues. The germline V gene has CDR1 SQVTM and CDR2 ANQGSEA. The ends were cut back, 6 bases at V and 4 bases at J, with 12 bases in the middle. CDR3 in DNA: TGCAGCGTCGCTCCGGGTTTTAATGAAAAACTGTTTTTT. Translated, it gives CSVAPGFNEKLFF. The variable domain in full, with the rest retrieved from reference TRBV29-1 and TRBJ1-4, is SAVISQKPSRDICQRGTSLTIQCQVDSQVTMMFWYRQQPGQSLTLIATANQGSEATYESGFVIDKFPISRPNLTFSTLTVSNMSPEDSSIYLCSVAPGFNEKLFFGSGTQLSVL.

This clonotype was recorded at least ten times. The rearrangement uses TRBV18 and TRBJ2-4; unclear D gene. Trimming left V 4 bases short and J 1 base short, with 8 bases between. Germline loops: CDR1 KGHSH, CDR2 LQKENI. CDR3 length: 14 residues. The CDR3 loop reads CASSLTSAKNIQYF. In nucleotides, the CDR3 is TGTGCCAGCTCACTGACAAGCGCCAAAAACATTCAGTACTTC.

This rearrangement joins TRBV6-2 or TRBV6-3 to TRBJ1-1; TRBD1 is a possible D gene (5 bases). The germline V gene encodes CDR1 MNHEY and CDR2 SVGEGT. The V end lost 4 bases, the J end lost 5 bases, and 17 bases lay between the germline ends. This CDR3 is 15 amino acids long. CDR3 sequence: CASSSVFGGRTEAFF. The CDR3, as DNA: TGTGCCAGCAGTTCCGTATTCGGGGGGAGAACTGAAGCTTTCTTT.